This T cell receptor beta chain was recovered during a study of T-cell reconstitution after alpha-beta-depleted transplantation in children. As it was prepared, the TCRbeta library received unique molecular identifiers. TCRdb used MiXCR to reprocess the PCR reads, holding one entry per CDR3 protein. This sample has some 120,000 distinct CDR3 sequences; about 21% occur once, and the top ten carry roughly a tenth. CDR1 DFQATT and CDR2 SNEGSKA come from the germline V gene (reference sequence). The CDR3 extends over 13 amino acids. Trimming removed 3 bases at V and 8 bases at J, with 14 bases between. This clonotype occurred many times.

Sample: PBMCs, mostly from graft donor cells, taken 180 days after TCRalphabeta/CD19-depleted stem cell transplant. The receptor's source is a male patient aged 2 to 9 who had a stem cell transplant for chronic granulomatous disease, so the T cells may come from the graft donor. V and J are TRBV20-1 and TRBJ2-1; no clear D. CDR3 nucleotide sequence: TGCAGTGCTAGCGCATACGGTCCCGATGAGCAGTTCTTC. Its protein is CSASAYGPDEQFF.